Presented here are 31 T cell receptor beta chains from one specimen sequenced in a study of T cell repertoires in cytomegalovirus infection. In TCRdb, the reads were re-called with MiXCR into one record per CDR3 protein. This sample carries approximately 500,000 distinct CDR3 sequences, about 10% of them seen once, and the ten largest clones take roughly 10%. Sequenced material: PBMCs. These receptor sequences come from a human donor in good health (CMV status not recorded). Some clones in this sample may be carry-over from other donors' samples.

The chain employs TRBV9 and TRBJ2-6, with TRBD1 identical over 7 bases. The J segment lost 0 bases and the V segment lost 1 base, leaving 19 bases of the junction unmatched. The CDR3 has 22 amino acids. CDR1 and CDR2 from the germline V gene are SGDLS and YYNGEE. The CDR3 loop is CASSVRSRWDSQQDSGANVLTF. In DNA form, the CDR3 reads TGTGCCAGCAGCGTAAGAAGTAGGTGGGACAGCCAACAAGACTCTGGGGCCAACGTCCTGACTTTC.

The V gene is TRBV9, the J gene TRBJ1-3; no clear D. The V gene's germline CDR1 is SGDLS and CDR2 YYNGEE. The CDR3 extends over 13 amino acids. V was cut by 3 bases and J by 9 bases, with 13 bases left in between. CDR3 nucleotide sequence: TGTGCCAGCAGCGGGCGGTGGCAAGGCACCATATATTTT. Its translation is CASSGRWQGTIYF.

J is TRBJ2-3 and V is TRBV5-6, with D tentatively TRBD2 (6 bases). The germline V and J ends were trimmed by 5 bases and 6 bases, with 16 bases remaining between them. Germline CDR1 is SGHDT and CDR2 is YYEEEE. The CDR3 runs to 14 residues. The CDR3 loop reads CASRPEGSGDTQYF. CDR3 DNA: TGTGCCAGCAGGCCCGAGGGGAGCGGGGATACGCAGTATTTT.

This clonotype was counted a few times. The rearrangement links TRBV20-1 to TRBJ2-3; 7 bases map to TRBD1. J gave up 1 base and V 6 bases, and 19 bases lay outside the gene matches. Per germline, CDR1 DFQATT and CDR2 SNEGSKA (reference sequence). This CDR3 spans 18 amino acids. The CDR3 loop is CSAQGVIGAVSRTDTQYF. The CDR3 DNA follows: TGCAGTGCCCAGGGGGTAATCGGGGCCGTCTCTCGCACAGATACGCAGTATTTT.

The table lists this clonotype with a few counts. This CDR3 is CASSSLRGGLQETQYF. The CDR3, as DNA: TGTGCCAGCAGCTCCCTACGGGGGGGACTCCAAGAGACCCAGTACTTC. The rearrangement joins TRBV11-2 to TRBJ2-5; 8 bases agree with TRBD2. CDR3 length equals 16 residues. Trimming removed 4 bases from V and 1 base from J; junction bases left unmatched: 8. Looked up from germline, CDR1 is SGHAT and CDR2 is FQNNGV. Drawing the rest from reference TRBV11-2 and TRBJ2-5, the complete variable domain is EAGVAQSPRYKIIEKRQSVAFWCNPISGHATLYWYQQILGQGPKLLIQFQNNGVVDDSQLPKDRFSAERLKGVDSTLKIQPAKLEDSAVYLCASSSLRGGLQETQYFGPGTRLLVL.

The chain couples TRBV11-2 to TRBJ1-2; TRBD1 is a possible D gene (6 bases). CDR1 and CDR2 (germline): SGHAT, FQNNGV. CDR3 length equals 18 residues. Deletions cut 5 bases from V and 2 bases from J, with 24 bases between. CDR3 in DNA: TGTGCCAGCAGCCCCCGGGGGGTATATGGACAGACAAACTATGGCTACACCTTC. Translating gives CASSPRGVYGQTNYGYTF.

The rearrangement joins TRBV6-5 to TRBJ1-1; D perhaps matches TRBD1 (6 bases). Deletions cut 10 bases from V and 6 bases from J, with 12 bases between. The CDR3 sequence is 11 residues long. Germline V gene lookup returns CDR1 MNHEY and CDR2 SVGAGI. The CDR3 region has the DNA TGTGCCATCACACAGGGTTCTGAAGCTTTCTTT. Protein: CAITQGSEAFF.

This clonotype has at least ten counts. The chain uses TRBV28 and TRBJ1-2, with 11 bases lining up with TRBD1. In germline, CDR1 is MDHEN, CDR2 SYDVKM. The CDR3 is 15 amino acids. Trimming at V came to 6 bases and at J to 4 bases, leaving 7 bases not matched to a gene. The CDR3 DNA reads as TGTGCCAGCAGCCCTGGGGGGACAGGGGGCTATGGCTACACCTTC. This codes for CASSPGGTGGYGYTF.

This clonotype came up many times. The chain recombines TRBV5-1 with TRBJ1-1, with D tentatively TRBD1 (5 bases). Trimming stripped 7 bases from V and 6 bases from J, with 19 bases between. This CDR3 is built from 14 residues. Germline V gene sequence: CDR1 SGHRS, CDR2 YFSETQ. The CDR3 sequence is CASSLSRDSAEAFF. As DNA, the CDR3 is TGCGCCAGCTCCCTTTCCAGGGACTCGGCTGAAGCTTTCTTT.

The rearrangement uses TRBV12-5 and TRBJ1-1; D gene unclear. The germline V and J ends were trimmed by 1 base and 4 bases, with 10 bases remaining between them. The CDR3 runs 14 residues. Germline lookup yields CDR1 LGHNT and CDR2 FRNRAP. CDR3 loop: CASGLEDVSTEAFF. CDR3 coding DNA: TGTGCTAGTGGTTTGGAAGACGTGAGCACTGAAGCTTTCTTT. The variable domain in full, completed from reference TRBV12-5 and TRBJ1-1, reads DARVTQTPRHKVTEMGQEVTMRCQPILGHNTVFWYRQTMMQGLELLAYFRNRAPLDDSGMPKDRFSAEMPDATLATLKIQPSEPRDSAVYFCASGLEDVSTEAFFGQGTRLTVV.

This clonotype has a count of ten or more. Here the CDR3 reads CASSYREDTEAFF. The CDR3 DNA follows: TGTGCCAGCAGTTACAGGGAAGACACTGAAGCTTTCTTT. J is TRBJ1-1 and V is TRBV6-2 or TRBV6-3, with D unclear. Per the germline V gene, CDR1 is MNHEY and CDR2 is SVGEGT. The CDR3 runs to 13 residues. V was clipped by 2 bases and J by 3 bases, with 7 bases between them.

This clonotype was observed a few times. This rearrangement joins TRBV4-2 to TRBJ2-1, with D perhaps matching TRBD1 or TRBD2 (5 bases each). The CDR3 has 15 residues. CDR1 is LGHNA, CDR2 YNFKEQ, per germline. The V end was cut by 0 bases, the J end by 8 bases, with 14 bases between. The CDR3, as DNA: TGTGCCAGCAGCCAAGATAGGTCCAGGGACGATGAGCAGTTCTTC. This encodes CASSQDRSRDDEQFF.

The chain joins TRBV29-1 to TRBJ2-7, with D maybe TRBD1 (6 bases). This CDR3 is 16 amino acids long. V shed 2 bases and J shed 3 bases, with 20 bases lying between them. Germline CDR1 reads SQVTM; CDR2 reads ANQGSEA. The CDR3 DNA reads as TGCAGCGTTGAATACCCACAGGCTGGGGGACACTACGAGCAGTACTTC. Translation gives CSVEYPQAGGHYEQYF.

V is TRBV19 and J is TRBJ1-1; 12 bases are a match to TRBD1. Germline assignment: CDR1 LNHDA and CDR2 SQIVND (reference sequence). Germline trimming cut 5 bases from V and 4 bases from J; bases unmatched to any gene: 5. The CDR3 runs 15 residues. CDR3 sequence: CASSLPGQGATEAFF. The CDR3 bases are TGTGCCAGTAGTCTCCCGGGACAGGGGGCCACTGAAGCTTTCTTT.

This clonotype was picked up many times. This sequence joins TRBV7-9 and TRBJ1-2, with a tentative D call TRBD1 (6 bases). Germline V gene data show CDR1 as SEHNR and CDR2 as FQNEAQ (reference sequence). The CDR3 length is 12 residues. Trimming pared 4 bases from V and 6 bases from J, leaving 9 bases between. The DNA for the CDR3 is TGTGCCAGCAGCTCCAGGGGCCATGGCTACACCTTC. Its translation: CASSSRGHGYTF.

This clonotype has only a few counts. The CDR3 here is CASSSGTSGRLGITQYF. DNA for the CDR3: TGTGCCAGCAGCTCCGGGACTAGCGGGAGGCTTGGTATTACGCAGTATTTT. This chain uses TRBV5-4 with TRBJ2-3, with TRBD2 matching over 15 bases. Germline lookup yields CDR1 SGHNT and CDR2 YYREEE (reference sequence). Trimming took 3 bases from V and 8 from J; bases not matched to a gene: 10. CDR3 length equals 17 residues.

This chain's CDR3 is CAISSDRATEAFF. CDR3 DNA: TGTGCCATCAGCTCGGACAGGGCGACTGAAGCTTTCTTT. J is TRBJ1-1 and V is TRBV10-3; TRBD1 matches 8 bases. Trimming at V came to 6 bases and at J to 5 bases, leaving 5 bases not matched to a gene. Germline CDR1 reads ENHRY; CDR2 reads SYGVKD. The length of the CDR3 is 13 residues.

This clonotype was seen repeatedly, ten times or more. This chain's CDR3 is CASRPIGGVLTDTQYF. The CDR3 nucleotides are TGTGCCAGCAGACCCATCGGAGGGGTCTTAACAGATACGCAGTATTTT. The V and J genes are TRBV6-1 and TRBJ2-3; possibly TRBD2 for D (6 bases). V was clipped by 6 bases and J by 3 bases, with 19 bases between them. The CDR3 totals 16 residues. Germline assignment: CDR1 MNHNS and CDR2 SASEGT.

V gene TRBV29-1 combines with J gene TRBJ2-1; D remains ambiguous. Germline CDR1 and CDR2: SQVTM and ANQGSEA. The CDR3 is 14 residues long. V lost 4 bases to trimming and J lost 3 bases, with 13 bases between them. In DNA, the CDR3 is TGCAGCGTTGGGGCAGCAAATTTCTACAATGAGCAGTTCTTC. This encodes CSVGAANFYNEQFF.

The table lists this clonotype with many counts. The CDR3 nucleotides read TGTGCCAGCAGGGCGGGTCCTAATGAAAAACTGTTTTTT. Amino acid sequence: CASRAGPNEKLFF. The chain uses TRBV2 and TRBJ1-4; no firm D call. V was trimmed by 6 bases and J by 3 bases, leaving 8 bases between them. The CDR3 covers 13 residues. The germline gives CDR1 SNHLY, CDR2 FYNNEI. The full variable domain, in which reference TRBV2 and TRBJ1-4 provide the parts outside the CDR3, is EPEVTQTPSHQVTQMGQEVILRCVPISNHLYFYWYRQILGQKVEFLVSFYNNEISEKSEIFDDQFSVERPDGSNFTLKIRSTKLEDSAMYFCASRAGPNEKLFFGSGTQLSVL.

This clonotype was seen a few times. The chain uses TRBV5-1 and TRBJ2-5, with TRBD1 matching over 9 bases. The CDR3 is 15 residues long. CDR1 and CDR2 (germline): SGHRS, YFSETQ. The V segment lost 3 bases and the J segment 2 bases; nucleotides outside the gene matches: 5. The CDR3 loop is CASSWGTGRQETQYF. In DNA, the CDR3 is TGCGCCAGCAGCTGGGGGACAGGGCGACAAGAGACCCAGTACTTC.

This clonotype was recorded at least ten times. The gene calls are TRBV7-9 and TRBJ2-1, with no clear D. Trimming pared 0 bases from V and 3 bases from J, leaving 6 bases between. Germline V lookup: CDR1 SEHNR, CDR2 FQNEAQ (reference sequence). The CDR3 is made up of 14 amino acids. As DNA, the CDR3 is TGTGCCAGCAGCTTAGCGGGAAGCTACAATGAGCAGTTCTTC. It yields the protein CASSLAGSYNEQFF.

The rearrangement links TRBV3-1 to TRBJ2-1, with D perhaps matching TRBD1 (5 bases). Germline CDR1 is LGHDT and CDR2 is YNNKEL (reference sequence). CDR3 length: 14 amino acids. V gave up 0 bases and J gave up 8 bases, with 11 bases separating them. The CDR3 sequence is CASSQDDSFDEQFF. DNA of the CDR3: TGTGCCAGCAGCCAAGATGACAGCTTCGATGAGCAGTTCTTC.

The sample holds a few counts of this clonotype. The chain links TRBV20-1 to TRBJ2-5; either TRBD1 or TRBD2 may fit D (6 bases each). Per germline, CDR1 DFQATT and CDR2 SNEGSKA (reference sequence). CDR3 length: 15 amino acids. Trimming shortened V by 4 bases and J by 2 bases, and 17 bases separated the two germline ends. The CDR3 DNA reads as TGCAGTGCTATAATTGAGGGGGGCTTTCAAGAGACCCAGTACTTC. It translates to CSAIIEGGFQETQYF.

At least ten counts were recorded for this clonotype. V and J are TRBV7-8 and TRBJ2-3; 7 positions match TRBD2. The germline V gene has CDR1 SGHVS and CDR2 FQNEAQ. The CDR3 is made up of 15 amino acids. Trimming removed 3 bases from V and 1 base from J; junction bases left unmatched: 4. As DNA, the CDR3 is TGTGCCAGCAGCTTTGATGCGGGGGGCACAGATACGCAGTATTTT. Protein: CASSFDAGGTDTQYF.

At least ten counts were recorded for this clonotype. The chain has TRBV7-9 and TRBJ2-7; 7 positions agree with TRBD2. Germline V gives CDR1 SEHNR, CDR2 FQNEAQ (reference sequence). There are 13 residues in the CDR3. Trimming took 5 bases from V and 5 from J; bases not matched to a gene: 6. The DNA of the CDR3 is TGTGCCAGCAGCCGAGCGGGATACGACGAGCAGTACTTC. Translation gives CASSRAGYDEQYF.

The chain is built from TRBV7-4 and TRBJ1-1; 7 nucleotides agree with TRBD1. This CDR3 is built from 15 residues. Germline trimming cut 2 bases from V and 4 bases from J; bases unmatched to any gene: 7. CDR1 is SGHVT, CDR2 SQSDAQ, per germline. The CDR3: CASSLPTGVPTEAFF. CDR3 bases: TGTGCCAGCAGCTTACCTACAGGGGTTCCCACTGAAGCTTTCTTT.

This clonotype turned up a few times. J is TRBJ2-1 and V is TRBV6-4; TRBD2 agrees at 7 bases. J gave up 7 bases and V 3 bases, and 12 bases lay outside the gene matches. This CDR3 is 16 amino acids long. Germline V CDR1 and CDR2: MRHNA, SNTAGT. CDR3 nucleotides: TGTGCCAGCAGTGATTATGTGGCGGGAGTTAAAAATGAGCAGTTCTTC. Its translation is CASSDYVAGVKNEQFF.

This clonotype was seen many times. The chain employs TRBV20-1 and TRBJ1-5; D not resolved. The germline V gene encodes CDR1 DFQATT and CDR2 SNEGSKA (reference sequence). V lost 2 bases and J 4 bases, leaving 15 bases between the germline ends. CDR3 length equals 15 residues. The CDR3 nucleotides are TGCAGTGCTAGATACCGGGTAGGGAGGAATCAGCCCCAGCATTTT. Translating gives CSARYRVGRNQPQHF.

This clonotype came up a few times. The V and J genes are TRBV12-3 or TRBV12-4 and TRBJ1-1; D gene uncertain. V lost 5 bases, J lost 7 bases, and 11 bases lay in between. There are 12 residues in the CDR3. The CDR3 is CASSLWTDEAFF. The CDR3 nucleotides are TGTGCCAGCAGTCTATGGACGGATGAAGCTTTCTTT.

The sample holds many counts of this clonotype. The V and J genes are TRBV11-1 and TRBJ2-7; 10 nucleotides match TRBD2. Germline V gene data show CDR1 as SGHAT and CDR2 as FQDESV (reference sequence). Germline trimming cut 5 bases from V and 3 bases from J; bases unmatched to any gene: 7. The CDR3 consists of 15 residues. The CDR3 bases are TGTGCCAGCAGCCACGGGGCTAGCGGGAGCTACGAGCAGTACTTC. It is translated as CASSHGASGSYEQYF. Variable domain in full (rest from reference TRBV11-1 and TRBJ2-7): EAEVAQSPRYKITEKSQAVAFWCDPISGHATLYWYRQILGQGPELLVQFQDESVVDDSQLPKDRFSAERLKGVDSTLKIQPAELGDSAMYLCASSHGASGSYEQYFGPGTRLTVT.